The rows below give T cell receptor beta chains drawn from one sample of a study of cytomegalovirus exposure and HLA in healthy donors. Here immunoSEQ multiplex PCR was the method, and the copy in TCRdb shows in-frame clones only, minus some. The repertoire holds roughly 190,000 clones, with about 85% as singletons. Sequenced sample: PBMCs. Receptor source: a boy younger than 10 in good health and CMV-seronegative. The CDR3 runs from the conserved cysteine through the conserved F or W. The D gene is left open where the match is weak. Clone size appears in some rows only: once, few, many, or a class for an expanded clone.

v_call	clone_size	j_call	d_call	cdr3_aa	cdr3_nt
TRBV20-1	NA	TRBJ2-1	NA	CSMGGYNEQFF	TGCAGTATGGGGGGCTACAATGAGCAGTTCTTC
TRBV27	NA	TRBJ2-7	NA	CASSLEYSYEQYF	TGTGCCAGCAGTTTAGAGTACTCCTACGAGCAGTACTTC
TRBV28	NA	TRBJ1-5	NA	CASSLIITEPQPQHF	TGTGCCAGCAGTTTAATAATTACAGAGCCTCAGCCCCAGCATTTT
TRBV7-2	once	TRBJ2-2	NA	CASSLSEENTGELFF	TGTGCCAGCAGCTTAAGCGAGGAGAACACCGGGGAGCTGTTTTTT
TRBV10-3	NA	TRBJ1-2	NA	CAISAAGRYGYTF	TGTGCCATCAGTGCCGCAGGGCGATACGGCTACACCTTC
TRBV6-5	NA	TRBJ1-2	TRBD1	CASSPTGGSGYTF	TGTGCCAGCAGTCCCACAGGGGGCTCTGGCTACACCTTC
TRBV9	NA	TRBJ2-1	TRBD2	CASSVVGLATYNEQFF	TGTGCCAGCAGCGTAGTTGGACTAGCGACCTACAATGAGCAGTTCTTC
TRBV6-5	once	TRBJ2-7	TRBD1	CASRPDDRDSYEQYF	TGTGCCAGCAGACCTGATGACAGGGATTCCTACGAGCAGTACTTC
TRBV7-8	NA	TRBJ2-3	NA	CASSLSVWRDEYSTQYF	TGTGCCAGCAGCTTATCCGTCTGGAGGGACGAGTATAGTACGCAGTATTTT
TRBV19	few	TRBJ1-1	TRBD1	CASIKGQGTNTEAFF	TGTGCCAGTATCAAGGGACAGGGAACGAACACTGAAGCTTTCTTT
TRBV5-6	NA	TRBJ2-2	TRBD2	CASSLKGLARWELFF	TGTGCCAGCAGCTTGAAGGGACTAGCGAGGTGGGAGCTGTTTTTT
TRBV6-1	NA	TRBJ2-7	TRBD2	CASSEVLAGGYEQYF	TGTGCCAGCAGTGAAGTTCTAGCGGGAGGGTACGAGCAGTACTTC
TRBV9	NA	TRBJ2-1	TRBD1	CASSVAGTGGREQFF	TGTGCCAGCAGCGTAGCCGGGACAGGGGGCAGGGAGCAGTTCTTC
TRBV30	NA	TRBJ1-4	NA	CAWSVRGTNEKLFF	TGTGCCTGGAGTGTACGAGGGACAAATGAAAAACTGTTTTTT
TRBV23-1	NA	TRBJ1-3	NA	CASSQPRDNSGNTIYF	TGCGCCAGCAGTCAACCACGGGACAACTCTGGAAACACCATATATTTT
TRBV5-1	few	TRBJ2-1	NA	CASSFPSSYNEQFF	TGCGCCAGCAGCTTCCCGAGCTCCTACAATGAGCAGTTCTTC
TRBV28	NA	TRBJ1-5	NA	CASSSDRSNQPQHF	TGTGCCAGCAGTTCCGACAGAAGCAATCAGCCCCAGCATTTT
TRBV11-2	NA	TRBJ2-7	NA	CASSPRTGYEQYF	TGTGCCAGCAGCCCCCGGACTGGTTACGAGCAGTACTTC
TRBV5-3	NA	TRBJ1-2	TRBD1	CARSFYNADRGQGGYTF	TGTGCCAGAAGCTTCTATAATGCGGACAGGGGGCAAGGTGGCTACACCTTC
TRBV18	NA	TRBJ2-1	NA	CASSPGTGNEQFF	TGTGCCAGCTCGCCTGGGACTGGCAATGAGCAGTTCTTC
TRBV5-4	few	TRBJ2-7	TRBD2	CASSLRGGKGEQYF	TGTGCCAGCAGCTTGCGCGGGGGGAAGGGGGAGCAGTACTTC
TRBV23-1	once	TRBJ2-7	NA	CASSQRTAAPKEGLIYEQYF	TGCGCCAGCAGTCAAAGGACAGCGGCCCCTAAAGAAGGATTAATCTACGAGCAGTACTTC
TRBV6-1	NA	TRBJ2-1	NA	CASSIYNEQFF	TGTGCCAGCAGTATATACAATGAGCAGTTCTTC
TRBV28	NA	TRBJ2-3	TRBD1	CASRVGQNTDTQYF	TGTGCCAGCAGGGTGGGACAGAACACAGATACGCAGTATTTT
TRBV6-5	NA	TRBJ2-3	TRBD1	CASSAQTGGADTQYF	TGTGCCAGCAGTGCCCAGACAGGGGGTGCAGATACGCAGTATTTT
TRBV7-7	NA	TRBJ2-5	TRBD2	CASSPAPRLAGKETQYF	TGTGCCAGCAGCCCTGCTCCTCGACTAGCGGGAAAAGAGACCCAGTACTTC
TRBV28	NA	TRBJ1-1	TRBD1	CASSLSRDSLSLRNTEAFF	TGTGCCAGCAGTTTATCCCGGGACAGTCTCAGCCTGCGGAACACTGAAGCTTTCTTT
TRBV5-6	NA	TRBJ2-2	TRBD2	CASSLVAGGELFF	TGTGCCAGCAGCTTGGTAGCGGGGGGGGAGCTGTTTTTT
TRBV28	NA	TRBJ1-2	TRBD1	CASSHRQGGAYGYTF	TGTGCCAGCAGTCACCGACAGGGGGGAGCCTATGGCTACACCTTC
TRBV27	once	TRBJ2-1	NA	CASSAATPYNEQFF	TGTGCCAGCAGTGCCGCGACACCCTACAATGAGCAGTTCTTC
TRBV6-5	NA	TRBJ2-3	NA	CATRTLAGRGDTQYF	TGTGCCACCCGGACCCTTGCCGGTCGGGGGGATACGCAGTATTTT
TRBV5-1	NA	TRBJ2-5	TRBD2	CASNPVAGDGETQYF	TGCGCCAGCAACCCCGTGGCGGGGGATGGGGAGACCCAGTACTTC
TRBV19	NA	TRBJ2-7	NA	CASKRTASTDYEQYF	TGTGCCAGTAAGCGGACAGCTTCTACAGACTACGAGCAGTACTTC